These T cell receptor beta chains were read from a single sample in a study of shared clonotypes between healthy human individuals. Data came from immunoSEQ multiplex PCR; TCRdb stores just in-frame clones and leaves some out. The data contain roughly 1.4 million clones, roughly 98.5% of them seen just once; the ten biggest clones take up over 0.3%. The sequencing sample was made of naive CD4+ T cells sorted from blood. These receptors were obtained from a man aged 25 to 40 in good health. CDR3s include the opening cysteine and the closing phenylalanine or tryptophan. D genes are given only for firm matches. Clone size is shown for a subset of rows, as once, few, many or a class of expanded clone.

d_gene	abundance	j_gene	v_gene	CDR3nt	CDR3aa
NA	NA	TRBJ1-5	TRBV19	TGTGCCAGTAGAGATAGGGGCAATCAGCCCCAGCATTTT	CASRDRGNQPQHF
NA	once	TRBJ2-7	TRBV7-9	TGTGCCAGCAGCTTGCCCAGCGGTTACCCCTACGAGCAGTACTTC	CASSLPSGYPYEQYF
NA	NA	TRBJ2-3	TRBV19	TGTGCCAGTAGTATAGGGGCAGGGACCACAGATACGCAGTATTTT	CASSIGAGTTDTQYF
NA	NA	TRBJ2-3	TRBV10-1	TGCGCCAGCAGTGAAAGAGATACGCAGTATTTT	CASSERDTQYF
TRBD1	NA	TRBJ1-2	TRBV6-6	TGTGCCAGCAGTGTCGACAGGGGGCGCCGGGATGGCTACACCTTC	CASSVDRGRRDGYTF
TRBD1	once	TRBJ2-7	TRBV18	TGTGCCAGCTCATCCCGAGGGCGGGGACAGGGGATCTACGAGCAGTACTTC	CASSSRGRGQGIYEQYF
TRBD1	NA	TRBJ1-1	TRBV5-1	TGCGCCAGCAGCTTTAACGCCCAAGGGGGCGCGGACACTGAAGCTTTCTTT	CASSFNAQGGADTEAFF
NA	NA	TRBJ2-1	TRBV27	TGTGCCAGCAGTTACGACCCCATGAACCCCTACAATGAGCAGTTCTTC	CASSYDPMNPYNEQFF
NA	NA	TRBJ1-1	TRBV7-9	TGTGCCAGCAGTAATAGTGGGAACACTGAAGCTTTCTTT	CASSNSGNTEAFF
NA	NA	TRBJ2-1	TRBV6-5	TGTGCCAGCAGTTACTTTCGCGGGGCCAATGAGCAGTTCTTC	CASSYFRGANEQFF
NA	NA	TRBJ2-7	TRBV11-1	TGTGCCAGCAGCAAAACCTCCAGGACAGCCTACGAGCAGTACTTC	CASSKTSRTAYEQYF
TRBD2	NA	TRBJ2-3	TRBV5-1	TGCGCCAGCAGCTTGGGGGTAAGCGGGACCTCAGATACGCAGTATTTT	CASSLGVSGTSDTQYF
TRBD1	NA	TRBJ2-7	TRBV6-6	TGTGCCAGCAGCCCGGGACAGGGGACCTACGAGCAGTACTTC	CASSPGQGTYEQYF
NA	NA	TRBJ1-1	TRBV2	TGTGCCAGCAGTAGATGGACAGACACTGAAGCTTTCTTT	CASSRWTDTEAFF
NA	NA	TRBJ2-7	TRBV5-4	TGTGCCAGCAGCACCCACTCGAAATCCTTTGCTTACGAGCAGTACTTC	CASSTHSKSFAYEQYF
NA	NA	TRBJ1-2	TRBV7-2	TGTGCCAGCAGCGAGACGCTCGGCTACACCTTC	CASSETLGYTF
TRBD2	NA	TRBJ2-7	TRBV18	TGTGCCAGCGGCGGGAGCTCCTACGAGCAGTACTTC	CASGGSSYEQYF
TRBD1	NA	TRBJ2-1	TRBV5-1	TGCGCCAGCAGCCAAACAGGGGTCTCCTACAATGAGCAGTTCTTC	CASSQTGVSYNEQFF
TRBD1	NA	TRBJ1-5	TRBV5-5	TGTGCCAGCAGCTTGGCGCCAGGGGGGAATCAGCCCCAGCATTTT	CASSLAPGGNQPQHF
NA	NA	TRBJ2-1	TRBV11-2	TGTGCCAGCAGCTTAGTCCCAGGCCCATCCTACAATGAGCAGTTCTTC	CASSLVPGPSYNEQFF
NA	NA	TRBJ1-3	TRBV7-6	TGTGCCAGCAGCTTAGGGTCAGGGGTGCATTCTTCTGGAAACACCATATATTTT	CASSLGSGVHSSGNTIYF
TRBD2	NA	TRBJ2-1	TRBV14	TGTGCCAGCAGCCAAGACGCACTAGCGGGCTTCGTTGGGTACAATGAGCAGTTCTTC	CASSQDALAGFVGYNEQFF
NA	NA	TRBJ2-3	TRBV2	TGTGCCAGCAAAAGAACGCTGACGGGTTTCACAGATACGCAGTATTTT	CASKRTLTGFTDTQYF
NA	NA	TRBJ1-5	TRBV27	TGTGCCAGCAGCGAGTCCCAAGGGCCGGGCAATCAGCCCCAGCATTTT	CASSESQGPGNQPQHF
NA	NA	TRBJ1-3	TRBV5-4	TGTGCGACCAGAGCGATGGGCTTCGGAAACACCATATATTTT	CATRAMGFGNTIYF
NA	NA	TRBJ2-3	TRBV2	TGTGCCAGCAGTTCCGAGACTAAGGATACGCAGTATTTT	CASSSETKDTQYF
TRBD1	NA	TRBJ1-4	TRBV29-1	TGCAGCGTAACGACAGGGGATGAAAAACTGTTTTTT	CSVTTGDEKLFF
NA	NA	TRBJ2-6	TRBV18	TGTGCCAGCTCACCACTAGATCAGGGTAGCTCTGGGGCCAACGTCCTGACTTTC	CASSPLDQGSSGANVLTF
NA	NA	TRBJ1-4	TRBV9	TGTGCCAGCAGCGTATCCCTTTCGGAGGAAAAACTGTTTTTT	CASSVSLSEEKLFF
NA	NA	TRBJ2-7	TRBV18	TGTGCCAGCTCACCCGCCGGGACCTTAGGGGAGCAGTACTTC	CASSPAGTLGEQYF